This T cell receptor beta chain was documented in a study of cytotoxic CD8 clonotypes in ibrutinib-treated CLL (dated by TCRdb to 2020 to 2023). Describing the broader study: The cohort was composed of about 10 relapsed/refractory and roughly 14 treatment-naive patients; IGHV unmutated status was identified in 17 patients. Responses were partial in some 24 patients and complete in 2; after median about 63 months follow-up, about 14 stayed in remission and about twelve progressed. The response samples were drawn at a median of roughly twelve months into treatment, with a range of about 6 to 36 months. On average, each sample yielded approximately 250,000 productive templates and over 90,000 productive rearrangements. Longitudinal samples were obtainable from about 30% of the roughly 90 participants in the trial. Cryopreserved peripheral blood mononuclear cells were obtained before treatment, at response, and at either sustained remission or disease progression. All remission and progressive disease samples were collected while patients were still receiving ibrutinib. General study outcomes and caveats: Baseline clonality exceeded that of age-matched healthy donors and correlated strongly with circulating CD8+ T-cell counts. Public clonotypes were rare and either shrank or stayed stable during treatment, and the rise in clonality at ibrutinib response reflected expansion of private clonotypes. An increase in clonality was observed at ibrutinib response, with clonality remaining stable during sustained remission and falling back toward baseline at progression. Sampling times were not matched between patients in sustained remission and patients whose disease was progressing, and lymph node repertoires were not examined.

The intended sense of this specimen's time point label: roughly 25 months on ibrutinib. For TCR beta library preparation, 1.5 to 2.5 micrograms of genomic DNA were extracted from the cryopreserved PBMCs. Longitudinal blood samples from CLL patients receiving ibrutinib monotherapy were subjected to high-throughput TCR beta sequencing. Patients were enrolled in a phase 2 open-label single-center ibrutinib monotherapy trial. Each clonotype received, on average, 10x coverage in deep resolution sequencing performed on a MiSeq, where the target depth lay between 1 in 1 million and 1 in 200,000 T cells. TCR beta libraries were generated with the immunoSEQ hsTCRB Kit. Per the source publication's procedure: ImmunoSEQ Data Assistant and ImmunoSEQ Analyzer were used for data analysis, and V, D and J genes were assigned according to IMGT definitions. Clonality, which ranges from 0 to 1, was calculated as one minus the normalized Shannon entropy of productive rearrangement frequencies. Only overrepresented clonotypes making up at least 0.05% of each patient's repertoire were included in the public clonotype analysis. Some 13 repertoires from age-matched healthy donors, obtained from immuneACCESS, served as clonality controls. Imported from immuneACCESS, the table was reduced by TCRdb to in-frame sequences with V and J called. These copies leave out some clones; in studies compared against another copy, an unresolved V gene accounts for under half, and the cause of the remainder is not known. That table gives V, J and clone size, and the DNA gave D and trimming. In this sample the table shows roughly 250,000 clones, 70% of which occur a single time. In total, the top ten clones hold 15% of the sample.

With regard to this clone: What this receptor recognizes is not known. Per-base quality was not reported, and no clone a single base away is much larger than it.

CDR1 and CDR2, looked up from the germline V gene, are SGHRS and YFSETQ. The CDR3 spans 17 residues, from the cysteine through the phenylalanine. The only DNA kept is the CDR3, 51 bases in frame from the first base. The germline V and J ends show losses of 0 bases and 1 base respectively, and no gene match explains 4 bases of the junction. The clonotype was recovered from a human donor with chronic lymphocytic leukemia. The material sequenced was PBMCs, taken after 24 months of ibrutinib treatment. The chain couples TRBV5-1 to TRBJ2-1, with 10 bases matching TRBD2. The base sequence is TGCGCCAGCAGCTTGGTAGCGGGAGGACTTTCCTACAATGAGCAGTTCTTC. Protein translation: CASSLVAGGLSYNEQFF.